The TCR beta chain described here comes from a study of T cells in tuberculosis. Thawed, overnight-rested PBMC were stained with GMM-loaded CD1B tetramer, viability dye and anti-CD3, then sorted. The lipid loaded on the CD1B tetramers was C32 glucose monomycolate from Rhodococcus equi. This clone has only one observation. Sequencing was performed with immunoSEQ multiplex PCR; in TCRdb, only in-frame clones are kept and a portion is missing. The table has 60,000 or so clones, about 76% seen once. This CDR3 is built from 13 residues. In germline, CDR1 is SGHVS, CDR2 FQNEAQ. V lost 0 bases and J 8 bases, leaving 10 bases between the germline ends.

The TCR originated in an adult woman with latent tuberculosis. The chain has TRBV7-8 and TRBJ1-1; tentatively, D is TRBD1 (6 bases). The sample taken for sequencing was CD1b-GMM tetramer-negative cells sorted from PBMCs. The CDR3 DNA reads TGTGCCAGCAGCTTAGCGAGGGGGAGCGAAGCTTTCTTT. It is translated as CASSLARGSEAFF.